This entry features one TCR beta chain sequence. Ophthalmopathy patients had Clinical Activity Score at least 3, NOSPECS grade at least 4, duration under 3 months. This specimen comes from a study of T cells in Graves' hyperthyroidism and ophthalmopathy. RNA transcripts were the template for amplifying TCR beta CDR3 regions. HTBI primers were employed in a first-round RT-PCR of the TCR CDR3. One entry per CDR3 protein, called by TCRdb with MiXCR from the multiplex PCR reads. In the table there are 560,000 or so distinct CDR3 sequences, just under 20% of which are singletons. The germline V gene has CDR1 MDHEN and CDR2 SYDVKM. This CDR3 contains 14 residues. Deletions cut 8 bases from V and 2 bases from J, with 14 bases between.

The specimen was blood. J is TRBJ2-3 and V is TRBV28; possibly TRBD2 for D (5 bases). The TCR sequence derives from a man aged 35-49 years with Graves' ophthalmopathy. The CDR3 reads CASVAGLDTDTQYF. The DNA of the CDR3 is TGTGCCAGCGTTGCGGGTCTAGACACAGATACGCAGTATTTT.